One and the same sample provided the 10 T cell receptor beta chains below, sequenced in a study of tumor and adjacent non-tumor tissue in lung cancer. This sample's RNA came from whole unsorted tissue. The library came from three nested PCR rounds adapted from ARM-PCR protocols. TCRdb reprocessed the multiplex PCR reads via MiXCR and lists one record per CDR3 protein. The sample has approximately 120,000 distinct CDR3 sequences, roughly 64% seen once. Sequencing was done on a sample of lung tumor tissue. These receptors were collected from a man aged 25 to 40 with non-small cell lung cancer.

V is TRBV11-3 and J is TRBJ2-5; 10 nucleotides agree with TRBD2. The CDR3 sequence is 15 residues long. V dropped 10 bases and J dropped 2; count of bases not matched to a gene: 10. The germline V gene has CDR1 SGHNT and CDR2 YENEEA. The CDR3 loop reads CANRVEAGGQETQYF. The CDR3, as DNA: TGTGCCAACCGCGTAGAAGCGGGAGGGCAAGAGACCCAGTACTTC.

This clonotype came up many times. In DNA, the CDR3 is TGCAGTGCTAGAGGAGGGGGCAATGAGCAGTTCTTC. This codes for CSARGGGNEQFF. This rearrangement joins TRBV20-1 to TRBJ2-1, with a weak D call TRBD1 (6 bases). Trimming left V 1 base short and J 6 bases short, with 7 bases between. This CDR3 is built from 12 residues. The germline V gene encodes CDR1 DFQATT and CDR2 SNEGSKA (reference sequence).

With respect to this clonotype: A much larger clone sits a single nucleotide away, making a read error possible. The chain recombines TRBV20-1 with TRBJ1-2; D perhaps matches TRBD1 (6 bases). Germline V gives CDR1 DFQATT, CDR2 SNEGSKA (reference sequence). Trimming removed 6 bases at V and 4 bases at J, with 21 bases between. This CDR3 has 15 amino acids. CDR3 amino acids: CSAEELTGNGYGYTF. In nucleotides, the CDR3 is TGCAGTGCGGAAGAATTGACAGGAAATGGCTATGGCTACACCTTC.

A note on this clonotype: A clone one base away is much larger, so this may be a read error. V is TRBV20-1 and J is TRBJ2-7; no definite D call. The CDR3 has 12 amino acids. Germline lookup yields CDR1 DFQATT and CDR2 SNEGSKA (reference sequence). CDR3 loop: CSVRASNYEQYF. The CDR3 DNA reads TGCAGTGTTAGAGCCTCAAACTACGAGCAGTACTTC.

V and J are TRBV6-4 and TRBJ2-1; 8 bases are a match to TRBD2. Trimming took 4 bases from V and 9 from J; bases not matched to a gene: 14. The CDR3 runs 16 residues. Germline V gives CDR1 MRHNA, CDR2 SNTAGT. CDR3 sequence reads: CASSVEPGLGGGEQFF. The CDR3, as DNA: TGTGCCAGCAGTGTGGAACCGGGACTAGGGGGTGGTGAGCAGTTCTTC.

This clonotype was seen many times. CDR3 DNA: TGTGCCAGCAGCCCGGGGGGGGGGCACACCGGGGAGCTGTTTTTT. Translated: CASSPGGGHTGELFF. The chain recombines TRBV6-1 with TRBJ2-2; 8 nucleotides match TRBD2. V lost 6 bases and J lost 3; bases outside the gene matches: 6. There are 15 residues in the CDR3. CDR1 MNHNS and CDR2 SASEGT come from the germline V gene.

This rearrangement joins TRBV19 to TRBJ1-3; no firm D call. Trimming took 2 bases from V and 0 from J, leaving 5 bases between them. Germline-derived CDR1 and CDR2 are LNHDA and SQIVND (reference sequence). The CDR3 sequence is 14 residues long. CDR3 in DNA: TGTGCCAGTAGTATATCGGGCTCTGGAAACACCATATATTTT. It specifies CASSISGSGNTIYF.

This clonotype came up a few times. This may be a read error: a much more frequent sequence differs by one nucleotide. The chain is built from TRBV29-1 and TRBJ2-2, with 10 bases fitting TRBD1. This CDR3 comprises 14 residues. Germline V CDR1 and CDR2: SQVTM, ANQGSEA. CDR3 DNA: TGCAGCGTTGAGGGGACAGGGGACACCAGGGAGCTGTTTTTT. It encodes CSVEGTGDTRELFF.

This clonotype occurred a few times. This may stem from a read error, because a much larger clone lies one nucleotide away. The chain links TRBV11-1 to TRBJ2-3, with D unclear. Looked up from germline, CDR1 is SGHAT and CDR2 is FQDESV (reference sequence). The CDR3 loop spans 14 amino acids. Here the CDR3 reads CASGLKGRTDTQYF. Here the CDR3 DNA reads TGTGCCAGCGGCTTAAAGGGTCGCACAGATACGCAGTATTTT.

A note on this clonotype: A much larger clone lies a single base off, so this may be a read error. The chain links TRBV20-1 to TRBJ2-7, with 13 bases fitting TRBD2. Per germline, CDR1 DFQATT and CDR2 SNEGSKA (reference sequence). The CDR3 consists of 16 residues. Unmatched junction bases numbered 8, after V lost 6 bases and J lost 0 bases. CDR3 nucleotides: TGCAGTGCCTCCGGGACTAGCGGGAAGAACTCCTACGAGCAGTACTTC. It yields the protein CSASGTSGKNSYEQYF.